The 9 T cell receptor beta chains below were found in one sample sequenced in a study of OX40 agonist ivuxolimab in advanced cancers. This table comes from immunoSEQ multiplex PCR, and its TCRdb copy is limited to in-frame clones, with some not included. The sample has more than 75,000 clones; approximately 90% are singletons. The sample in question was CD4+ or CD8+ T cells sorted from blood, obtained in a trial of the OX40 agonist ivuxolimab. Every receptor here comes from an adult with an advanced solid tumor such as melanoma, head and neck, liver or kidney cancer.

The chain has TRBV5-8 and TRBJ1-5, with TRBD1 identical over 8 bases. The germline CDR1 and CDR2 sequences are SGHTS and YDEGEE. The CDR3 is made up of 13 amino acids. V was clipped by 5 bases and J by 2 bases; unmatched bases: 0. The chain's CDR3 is CASRGQGNQPQHF. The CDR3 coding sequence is TGTGCCAGCAGGGGACAGGGCAATCAGCCCCAGCATTTT.

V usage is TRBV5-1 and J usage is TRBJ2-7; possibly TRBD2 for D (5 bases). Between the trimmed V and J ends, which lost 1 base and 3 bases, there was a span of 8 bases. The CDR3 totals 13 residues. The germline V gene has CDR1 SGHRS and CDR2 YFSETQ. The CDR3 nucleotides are TGCGCCAGCAGCTTGCGGGATTTCTACGAGCAGTACTTC. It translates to CASSLRDFYEQYF.

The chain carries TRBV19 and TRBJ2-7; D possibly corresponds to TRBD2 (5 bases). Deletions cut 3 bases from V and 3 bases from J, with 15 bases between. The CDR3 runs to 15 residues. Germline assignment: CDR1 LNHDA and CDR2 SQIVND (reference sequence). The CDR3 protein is CASSILARGGYEQYF. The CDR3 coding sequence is TGTGCCAGTAGTATTCTTGCCCGAGGAGGCTACGAGCAGTACTTC.

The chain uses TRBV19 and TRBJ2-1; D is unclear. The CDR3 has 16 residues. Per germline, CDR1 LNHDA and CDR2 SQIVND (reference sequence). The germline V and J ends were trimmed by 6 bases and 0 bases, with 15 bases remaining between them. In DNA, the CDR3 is TGTGCCAGTAGACGGACCCGGAGAAGCTCCTACAATGAGCAGTTCTTC. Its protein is CASRRTRRSSYNEQFF.

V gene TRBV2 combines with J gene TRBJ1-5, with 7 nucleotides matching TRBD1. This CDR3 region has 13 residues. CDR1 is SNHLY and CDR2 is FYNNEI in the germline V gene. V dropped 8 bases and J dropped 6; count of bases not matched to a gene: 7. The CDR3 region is CASHAGGGQPQHF. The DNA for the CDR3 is TGTGCCAGCCATGCAGGGGGAGGTCAGCCCCAGCATTTT.

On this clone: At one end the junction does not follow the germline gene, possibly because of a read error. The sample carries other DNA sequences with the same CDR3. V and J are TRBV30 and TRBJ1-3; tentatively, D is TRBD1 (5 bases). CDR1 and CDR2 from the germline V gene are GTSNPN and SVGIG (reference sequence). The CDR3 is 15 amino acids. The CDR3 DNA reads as TGTGCTTGGAGTGGACCAGACAGCTCTGGAAACACCATATATTTT. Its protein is CAWSGPDSSGNTIYF.

CDR3 protein: CASSYFAGVGETQYF. In DNA form, the CDR3 reads TGTGCCAGCAGTTATTTCGCAGGGGTCGGGGAGACCCAGTACTTC. The V and J genes are TRBV6-5 and TRBJ2-5, with D maybe TRBD1 (6 bases). CDR3 length equals 15 residues. With 3 bases removed from V and 5 bases from J, the gap between germline ends came to 16 bases. Germline-derived CDR1 and CDR2 are MNHEY and SVGAGI.

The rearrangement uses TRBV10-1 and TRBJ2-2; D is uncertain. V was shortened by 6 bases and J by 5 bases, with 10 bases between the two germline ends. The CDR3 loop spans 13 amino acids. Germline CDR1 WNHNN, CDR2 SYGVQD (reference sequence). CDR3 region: CASSPLGTGELFF. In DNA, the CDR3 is TGCGCCAGCAGCCCACTGGGTACCGGGGAGCTGTTTTTT.

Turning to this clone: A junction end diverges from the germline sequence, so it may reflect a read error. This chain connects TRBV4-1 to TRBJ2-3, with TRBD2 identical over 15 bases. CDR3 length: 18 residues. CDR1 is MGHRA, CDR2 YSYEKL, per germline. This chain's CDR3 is CVSSHPGGGLAGGDTQYF. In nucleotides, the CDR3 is TGCGTCAGCAGCCACCCTGGGGGTGGACTAGCGGGAGGGGATACGCAGTATTTT.